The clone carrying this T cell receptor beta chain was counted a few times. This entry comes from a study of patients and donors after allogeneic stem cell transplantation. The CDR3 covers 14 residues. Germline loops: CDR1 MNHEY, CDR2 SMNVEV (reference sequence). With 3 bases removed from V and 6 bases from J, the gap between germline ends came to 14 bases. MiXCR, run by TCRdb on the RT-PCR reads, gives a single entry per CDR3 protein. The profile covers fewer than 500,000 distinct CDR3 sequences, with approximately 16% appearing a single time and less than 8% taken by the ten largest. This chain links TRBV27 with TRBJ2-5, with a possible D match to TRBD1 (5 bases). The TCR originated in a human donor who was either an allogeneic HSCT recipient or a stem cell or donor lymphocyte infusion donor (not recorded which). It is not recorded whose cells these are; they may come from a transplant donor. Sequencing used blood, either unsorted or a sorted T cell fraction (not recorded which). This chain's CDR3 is CASSFLGVGKTQYF. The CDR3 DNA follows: TGTGCCAGCAGTTTTTTAGGGGTTGGAAAGACCCAGTACTTC.